The 15 T cell receptor beta chains listed next were all sequenced from one sample in a study of CD8+ T cells in alopecia areata. Following extraction, RNA underwent reverse transcription to cDNA, which served as the sequencing template. Generated by immunoSEQ multiplex PCR, the TCRdb table keeps only in-frame clones and is missing some. This sample has fewer than 250,000 clones; over 55% occur once, and the top ten carry 0.85% to 1.3%. The treatment: oral pan-JAK inhibitor, 5-10 mg twice daily. The source material was CD4+ T cells sorted from blood, sampled at week 24, from a patient treated with tofacitinib. The receptors originated from a human donor with alopecia areata.

A few counts support this clone. The rearrangement uses TRBV7-2 and TRBJ2-1; no clear D. This CDR3 contains 13 residues. Germline-derived CDR1 and CDR2 are SGHTA and FQGNSA. V lost 5 bases and J 8 bases, leaving 13 bases between the germline ends. The CDR3: CASSRVPQYEQFF. For the CDR3, the DNA is TGTGCCAGCAGCCGGGTCCCTCAGTATGAGCAGTTCTTC. The full variable domain, its missing parts supplied by reference TRBV7-2 and TRBJ2-1, is GAGVSQSPSNKVTEKGKDVELRCDPISGHTALYWYRQSLGQGLEFLIYFQGNSAPDKSGLPSDRFSAERTGGSVSTLTIQRTQQEDSAVYLCASSRVPQYEQFFGPGTRLTVL.

The chain uses TRBV2 and TRBJ1-5; D uncertain. Germline V gives CDR1 SNHLY, CDR2 FYNNEI. This CDR3 has 12 residues. Trimming took 6 bases from V and 7 from J, leaving 10 bases between them. The CDR3 DNA sequence: TGTGCCAGCAGGGGGAGGGAACAGCCCCAGCATTTT. It specifies CASRGREQPQHF.

The rearrangement links TRBV15 to TRBJ2-7, with 7 bases lining up with TRBD1. The CDR3 length is 17 residues. The germline V gene has CDR1 LNHNV and CDR2 YYDKDF (reference sequence). V gave up 0 bases and J gave up 1 base; unmatched junction bases: 9. The chain's CDR3 is CATSRDKSGGRSYEQYF. CDR3 DNA: TGTGCCACCAGCAGAGACAAATCAGGGGGTAGGTCCTACGAGCAGTACTTC.

This clone came up a few times. This chain connects TRBV5-6 to TRBJ2-1; the match to TRBD2 covers 14 bases. Trimming removed 6 bases from V and 5 bases from J; junction bases left unmatched: 4. The CDR3 has 15 amino acids. Germline CDR1 reads SGHDT; CDR2 reads YYEEEE. The CDR3 nucleotides read TGTGCCAGCAACCCGGGACTAGCGGGGGACAATGAGCAGTTCTTC. Residues: CASNPGLAGDNEQFF.

The chain employs TRBV4-2 and TRBJ2-7, with TRBD1 matching over 10 bases. Germline V gene lookup returns CDR1 LGHNA and CDR2 YNFKEQ. The CDR3 is 17 amino acids. Trimming removed 3 bases from V and 1 base from J; junction bases left unmatched: 9. The CDR3: CASSHTAGTGESYEQYF. The CDR3 coding sequence is TGTGCCAGCAGCCACACAGCCGGGACAGGGGAATCCTACGAGCAGTACTTC.

The genes are TRBV30 and TRBJ2-3; D is undetermined. CDR3 length: 13 amino acids. CDR1 is GTSNPN, CDR2 SVGIG, per germline (reference sequence). The V gene lost 0 bases and the J gene lost 2 bases, with 6 bases spanning the gap. The CDR3 DNA reads as TGTGCCTGGAGTGTAGCCAACACAGATACGCAGTATTTT. Encoded protein: CAWSVANTDTQYF.

The chain couples TRBV6-1 to TRBJ2-2; D remains unclear. Germline loops: CDR1 MNHNS, CDR2 SASEGT. V was trimmed by 8 bases and J by 4 bases, leaving 5 bases between them. This CDR3 is built from 11 residues. CDR3 coding DNA: TGTGCCAGCCAAGCCACCGGGGAGCTGTTTTTT. Translating gives CASQATGELFF.

The chain links TRBV5-1 to TRBJ2-3; the D is unclear. Trimming took 1 base from V and 0 from J, leaving 12 bases between them. The CDR3 loop spans 16 amino acids. Germline V gene sequence: CDR1 SGHRS, CDR2 YFSETQ. In DNA, the CDR3 is TGCGCCAGCAGCTTGTCGGCCCTAACTAGCACAGATACGCAGTATTTT. Its protein product is CASSLSALTSTDTQYF.

The chain is built from TRBV19 and TRBJ2-4; 9 positions match TRBD2. The CDR3 is 14 amino acids. Germline CDR1 is LNHDA and CDR2 is SQIVND (reference sequence). After removal of 7 bases from V and 8 bases from J, the junction contained 9 bases not matched to a gene. CDR3 sequence: CASTLAGERYIQYF. DNA of the CDR3: TGTGCCAGTACCTTAGCGGGGGAAAGGTACATTCAGTACTTC.

This clone was seen only a few times. The rearrangement uses TRBV19 and TRBJ1-1, with a weak D call TRBD1 (6 bases). There are 14 residues in the CDR3. Germline assignment: CDR1 LNHDA and CDR2 SQIVND (reference sequence). Between the trimmed V and J ends, which lost 9 bases and 7 bases, there was a span of 21 bases. The CDR3 protein is CASSGVGGGLEAFF. CDR3 sequence (DNA): TGTGCCAGCTCCGGGGTTGGAGGGGGGCTTGAAGCTTTCTTT.

This clone was seen a handful of times. The chain uses TRBV5-1 and TRBJ1-1; TRBD1 agrees at 8 bases. Losses at the gene ends were 3 bases for V and 4 bases for J; bases not matched to a gene: 5. The germline CDR1 and CDR2 sequences are SGHRS and YFSETQ. The length of the CDR3 is 14 residues. The DNA for the CDR3 is TGCGCCAGCAGCTGGACAGGGCCTGTCACTGAAGCTTTCTTT. Translation gives CASSWTGPVTEAFF.

This clone occurred a few times. The chain combines TRBV29-1 with TRBJ2-4, with D unclear. Trimming shortened V by 6 bases and J by 0 bases, and 6 bases separated the two germline ends. Germline V CDR1 and CDR2: SQVTM, ANQGSEA. The CDR3 is 12 amino acids. This chain's CDR3 is CSVVLAKNIQYF. The CDR3 bases are TGCAGCGTGGTTCTAGCCAAAAACATTCAGTACTTC.

The chain couples TRBV15 to TRBJ2-3, with D hard to call. Germline V gene sequence: CDR1 LNHNV, CDR2 YYDKDF (reference sequence). The germline V and J ends were trimmed by 6 bases and 6 bases, with 7 bases remaining between them. The length of the CDR3 is 11 residues. The CDR3 reads CATRIGDTQYF. The CDR3 nucleotides read TGTGCCACCAGGATTGGGGATACGCAGTATTTT.

The sample holds a few counts of this clone. The V call is TRBV30, the J call TRBJ2-3; perhaps TRBD2 as D (5 bases). Between the trimmed V and J ends, which lost 2 bases and 7 bases, there was a span of 13 bases. CDR1 is GTSNPN, CDR2 SVGIG, per germline (reference sequence). The CDR3 is 13 amino acids. The DNA of the CDR3 is TGTGCCTGGAGTCATGCCACGGGGAATACGCAGTATTTT. Its protein product is CAWSHATGNTQYF.

This sequence joins TRBV6-5 and TRBJ2-2, with TRBD1 identical over 8 bases. The length of the CDR3 is 12 residues. Germline CDR1 reads MNHEY; CDR2 reads SVGAGI. The J segment lost 12 bases and the V segment lost 5 bases, leaving 5 bases of the junction unmatched. The CDR3 here is CASSPDRGQLFF. CDR3 nucleotides: TGTGCCAGCAGTCCCGACAGGGGCCAGCTGTTTTTT.